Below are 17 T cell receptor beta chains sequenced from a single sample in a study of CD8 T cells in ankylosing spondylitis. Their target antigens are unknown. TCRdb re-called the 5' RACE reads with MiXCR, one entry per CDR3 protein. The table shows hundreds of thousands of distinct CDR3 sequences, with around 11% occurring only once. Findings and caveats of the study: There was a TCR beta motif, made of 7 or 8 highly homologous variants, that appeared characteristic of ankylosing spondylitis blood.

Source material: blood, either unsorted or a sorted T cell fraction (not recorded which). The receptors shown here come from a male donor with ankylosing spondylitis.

The DNA of the CDR3 is TGCGCCAGCAGTCCCACCCCGGGACAGAGATACGAGCAGTACTTC. Its protein product is CASSPTPGQRYEQYF. V and J are TRBV5-1 and TRBJ2-7; 7 nucleotides agree with TRBD1. Trimming cost V 5 bases and J 4 bases; bases outside gene matches: 12. This CDR3 spans 15 amino acids. CDR1 is SGHRS and CDR2 is YFSETQ in the germline V gene. The full variable domain, in which reference TRBV5-1 and TRBJ2-7 provide the parts outside the CDR3, is KAGVTQTPRYLIKTRGQQVTLSCSPISGHRSVSWYQQTPGQGLQFLFEYFSETQRNKGNFPGRFSGRQFSNSRSEMNVSTLELGDSALYLCASSPTPGQRYEQYFGPGTRLTVT.

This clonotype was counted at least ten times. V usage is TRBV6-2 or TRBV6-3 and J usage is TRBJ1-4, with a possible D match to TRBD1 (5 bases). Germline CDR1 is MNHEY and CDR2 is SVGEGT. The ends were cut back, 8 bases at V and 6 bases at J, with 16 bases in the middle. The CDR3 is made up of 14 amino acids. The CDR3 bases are TGTGCCAGCGGGGTCAGCGGGGCCGATGAAAAACTGTTTTTT. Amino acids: CASGVSGADEKLFF.

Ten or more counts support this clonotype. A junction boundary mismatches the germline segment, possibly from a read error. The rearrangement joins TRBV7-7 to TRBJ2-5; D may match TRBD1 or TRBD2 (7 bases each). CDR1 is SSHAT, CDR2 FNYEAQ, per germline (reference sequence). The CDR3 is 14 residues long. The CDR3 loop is CASSFGRGGETQYF. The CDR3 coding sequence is TGTGCTAGCAGCTTTGGCAGGGGGGGAGAGACCCAGTACTTC.

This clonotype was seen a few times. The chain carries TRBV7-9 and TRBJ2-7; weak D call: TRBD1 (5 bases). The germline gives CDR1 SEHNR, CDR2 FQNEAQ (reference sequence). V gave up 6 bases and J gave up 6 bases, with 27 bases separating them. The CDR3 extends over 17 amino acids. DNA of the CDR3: TGTGCCAGCAGTCCACTGGGTAAGGGGTACGAAGGTGGCGAGCAGTACTTC. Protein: CASSPLGKGYEGGEQYF.

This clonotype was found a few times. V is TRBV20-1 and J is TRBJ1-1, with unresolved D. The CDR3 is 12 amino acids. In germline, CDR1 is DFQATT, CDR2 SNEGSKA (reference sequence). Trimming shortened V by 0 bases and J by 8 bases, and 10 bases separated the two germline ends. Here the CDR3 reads CSARDLPGEAFF. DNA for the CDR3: TGCAGTGCTAGAGACCTCCCGGGGGAAGCTTTCTTT.

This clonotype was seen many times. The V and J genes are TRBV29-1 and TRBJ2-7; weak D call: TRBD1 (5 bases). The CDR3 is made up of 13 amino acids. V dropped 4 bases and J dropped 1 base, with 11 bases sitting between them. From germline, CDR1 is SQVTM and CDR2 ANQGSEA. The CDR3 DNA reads TGCAGCGTTGGACAGACCTTATCCTACGAGCAGTACTTC. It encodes CSVGQTLSYEQYF.

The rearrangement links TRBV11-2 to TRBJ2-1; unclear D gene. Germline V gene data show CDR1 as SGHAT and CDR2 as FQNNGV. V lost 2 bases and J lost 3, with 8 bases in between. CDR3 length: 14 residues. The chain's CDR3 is CASSLRLLYNEQFF. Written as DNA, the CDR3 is TGTGCCAGCAGCTTACGACTCCTCTACAATGAGCAGTTCTTC. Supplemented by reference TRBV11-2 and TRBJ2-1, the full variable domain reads EAGVAQSPRYKIIEKRQSVAFWCNPISGHATLYWYQQILGQGPKLLIQFQNNGVVDDSQLPKDRFSAERLKGVDSTLKIQPAKLEDSAVYLCASSLRLLYNEQFFGPGTRLTVL.

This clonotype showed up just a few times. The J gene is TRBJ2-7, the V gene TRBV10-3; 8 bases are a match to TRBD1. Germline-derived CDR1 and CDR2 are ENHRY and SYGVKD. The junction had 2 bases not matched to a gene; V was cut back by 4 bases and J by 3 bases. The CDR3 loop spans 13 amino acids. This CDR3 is CAISVTGDYEQYF. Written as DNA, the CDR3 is TGTGCCATCAGTGTGACAGGGGACTACGAGCAGTACTTC.

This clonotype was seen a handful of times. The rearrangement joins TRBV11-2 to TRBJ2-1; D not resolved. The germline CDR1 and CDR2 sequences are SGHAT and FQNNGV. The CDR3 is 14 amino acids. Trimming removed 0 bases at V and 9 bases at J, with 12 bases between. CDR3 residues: CASSLDLSSSEQFF. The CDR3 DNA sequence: TGTGCCAGCAGCTTAGATCTTAGTTCGTCTGAGCAGTTCTTC.

CDR3 region: CASSRGTESETQYF. The CDR3 nucleotides are TGCGCCAGCAGCCGAGGGACAGAGTCGGAGACCCAGTACTTC. The chain joins TRBV5-1 to TRBJ2-5, with 7 bases lining up with TRBD1. Germline V gene lookup returns CDR1 SGHRS and CDR2 YFSETQ. Unmatched junction bases numbered 8, after V lost 4 bases and J lost 5 bases. This CDR3 region has 14 residues.

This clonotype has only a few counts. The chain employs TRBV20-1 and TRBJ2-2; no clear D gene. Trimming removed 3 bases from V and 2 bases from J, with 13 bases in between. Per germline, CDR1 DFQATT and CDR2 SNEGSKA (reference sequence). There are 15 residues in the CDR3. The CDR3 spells CSASGVRPNTGELFF. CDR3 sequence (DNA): TGCAGTGCTAGTGGGGTCAGACCTAACACCGGGGAGCTGTTTTTT.

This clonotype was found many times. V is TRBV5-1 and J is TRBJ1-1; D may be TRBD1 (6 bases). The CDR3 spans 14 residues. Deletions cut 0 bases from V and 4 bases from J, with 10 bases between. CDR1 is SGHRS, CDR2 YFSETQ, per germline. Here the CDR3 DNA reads TGCGCCAGCAGCTTGGAGGACAGCGGCACTGAAGCTTTCTTT. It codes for CASSLEDSGTEAFF. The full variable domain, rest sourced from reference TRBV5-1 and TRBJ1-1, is KAGVTQTPRYLIKTRGQQVTLSCSPISGHRSVSWYQQTPGQGLQFLFEYFSETQRNKGNFPGRFSGRQFSNSRSEMNVSTLELGDSALYLCASSLEDSGTEAFFGQGTRLTVV.

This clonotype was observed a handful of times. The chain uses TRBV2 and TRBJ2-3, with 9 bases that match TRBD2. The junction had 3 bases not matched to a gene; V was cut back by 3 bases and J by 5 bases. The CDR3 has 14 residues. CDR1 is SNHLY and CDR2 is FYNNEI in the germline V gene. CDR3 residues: CASSEKRGVDTQYF. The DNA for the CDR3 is TGTGCCAGCAGTGAGAAGCGGGGGGTAGATACGCAGTATTTT. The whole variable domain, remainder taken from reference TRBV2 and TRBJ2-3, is EPEVTQTPSHQVTQMGQEVILRCVPISNHLYFYWYRQILGQKVEFLVSFYNNEISEKSEIFDDQFSVERPDGSNFTLKIRSTKLEDSAMYFCASSEKRGVDTQYFGPGTRLTVL.

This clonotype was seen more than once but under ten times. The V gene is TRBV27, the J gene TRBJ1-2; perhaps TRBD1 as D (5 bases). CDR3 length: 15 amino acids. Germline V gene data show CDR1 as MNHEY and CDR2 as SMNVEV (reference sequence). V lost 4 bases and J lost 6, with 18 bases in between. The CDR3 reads CASSWSAQGFDGYTF. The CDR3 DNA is TGTGCCAGCAGTTGGTCCGCTCAGGGTTTTGATGGCTACACCTTC.

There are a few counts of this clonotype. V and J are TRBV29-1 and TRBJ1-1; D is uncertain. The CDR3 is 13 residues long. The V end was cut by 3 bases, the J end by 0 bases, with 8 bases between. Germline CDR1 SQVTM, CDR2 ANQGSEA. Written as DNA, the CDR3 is TGCAGCGTTGAGGTAGCAATGAACACTGAAGCTTTCTTT. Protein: CSVEVAMNTEAFF.

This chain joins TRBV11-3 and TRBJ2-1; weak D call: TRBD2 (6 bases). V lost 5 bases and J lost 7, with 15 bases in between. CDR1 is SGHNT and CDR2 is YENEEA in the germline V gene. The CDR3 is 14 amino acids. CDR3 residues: CASSQPGGYNEQFF. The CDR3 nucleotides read TGTGCCAGCAGCCAACCCGGAGGGTATAATGAGCAGTTCTTC.

The CDR3 spells CSAGRQGAVEQYF. The CDR3 coding sequence is TGCAGTGCCGGGAGACAGGGGGCCGTCGAGCAGTACTTC. The chain uses TRBV20-1 and TRBJ2-7, with 10 bases matching TRBD1. Germline loops: CDR1 DFQATT, CDR2 SNEGSKA (reference sequence). V shed 6 bases and J 6 bases; nucleotides not matched to a gene: 8. The CDR3 totals 13 residues.